This entry features one TCR beta chain sequence. The antigen is unknown. Both 60 Vbeta primers and 13 Jbeta primers went into the PCR. TCRdb's table, derived via immunoSEQ multiplex PCR, lists solely in-frame clones and lacks some. The sample includes about 160,000 clones, less than 85% of them seen just once. This entry is derived from a study of cytomegalovirus exposure and HLA in healthy donors. Study-wide points: It was 164 TCR beta chains that were listed as cytomegalovirus-associated. Productive status was seen about 87% or about 30% of the time for most TCR beta V segments in an earlier analysis. The analysis excluded some indistinguishable V segments, including TRBV6-2 and TRBV6-3.

From germline, CDR1 is MNHEY and CDR2 SVGAGI. The CDR3 is 15 amino acids. Trimming took 8 bases from V and 0 from J; bases not matched to a gene: 9. The chain is built from TRBV6-5 and TRBJ1-1; 7 nucleotides align to TRBD1. Sequencing was performed on PBMCs. This clonotype originated in a man aged 40-50 years in good health and CMV-seronegative. The CDR3 protein is CASAPSGQVNTEAFF. In DNA form, the CDR3 reads TGTGCCAGCGCACCCTCAGGACAGGTGAACACTGAAGCTTTCTTT.